These 23 T cell receptor beta chains were sequenced from one sample in a study of T-cell reconstitution after alpha-beta-depleted transplantation in children. Unique molecular identifiers tagged the TCRbeta library. TCRdb re-called the PCR reads through MiXCR, storing one row per CDR3 protein. The profile shows about 830,000 distinct CDR3 sequences, approximately 15% of them singletons. The sample consisted of PBMCs, mostly from graft donor cells, taken 360 days after TCRalphabeta/CD19-depleted stem cell transplant. Receptors were obtained from a male patient under 18 who had a stem cell transplant for acute lymphoblastic leukemia, so the T cells may come from the graft donor.

This clonotype was picked up a small number of times. The chain couples TRBV12-3 or TRBV12-4 to TRBJ2-1, with 7 bases aligning to TRBD2. Trimming cost V 8 bases and J 4 bases; bases outside gene matches: 11. This CDR3 contains 15 residues. CDR3 sequence (DNA): TGTGCCAGCTCGCGGCGAACTAGCGAATACAATGAGCAGTTCTTC. Protein: CASSRRTSEYNEQFF.

J is TRBJ2-3 and V is TRBV12-3 or TRBV12-4, with D possibly matching TRBD1 (5 bases). Between the trimmed V and J ends, which lost 6 bases and 5 bases, there was a span of 9 bases. This CDR3 contains 12 residues. CDR3 residues: CASSLTVDTQYF. Written as DNA, the CDR3 is TGTGCCAGCAGCCTGACAGTAGATACGCAGTATTTT.

The chain joins TRBV6-1 to TRBJ1-5, with 7 positions matching TRBD1. The V gene's germline CDR1 is MNHNS and CDR2 SASEGT. The CDR3 totals 14 residues. The ends lost 6 bases at V and 7 bases at J; junction bases unmatched: 9. This CDR3 reads CASSFGTANQPQHF. CDR3 in DNA: TGTGCCAGCAGCTTCGGGACAGCCAACCAGCCCCAGCATTTT.

This clonotype has more than one count but fewer than ten. This rearrangement joins TRBV12-3 or TRBV12-4 to TRBJ2-5, with TRBD1 matching over 9 bases. V lost 6 bases to trimming and J lost 6 bases; unmatched junction nucleotides: 8. The CDR3 totals 14 residues. For the CDR3, the DNA is TGTGCCAGCAGCCGAACCGGGACAGGGAAGACCCAGTACTTC. This gives the protein CASSRTGTGKTQYF.

This clonotype was recorded at least ten times. The CDR3 nucleotides read TGCGCCAGCAGCTCAAGACAGGGGGCGCTCGGCGAGCAGTACTTC. Translating it yields CASSSRQGALGEQYF. The rearrangement links TRBV5-1 to TRBJ2-7, with 10 bases lining up with TRBD1. The CDR3 consists of 15 residues. The V gene's germline CDR1 is SGHRS and CDR2 YFSETQ. With V trimmed by 3 bases and J by 6 bases, 9 bases remained unmatched.

In its sample, this clonotype was seen a few times. This rearrangement joins TRBV20-1 to TRBJ1-6; D is undetermined. The V gene's germline CDR1 is DFQATT and CDR2 SNEGSKA (reference sequence). The CDR3 has 16 residues. The germline V and J ends were trimmed by 3 bases and 0 bases, with 12 bases remaining between them. The CDR3 DNA is TGCAGTGCTAGTCTAATCGATAGCTCCTATAATTCACCCCTCCACTTT. This translates into CSASLIDSSYNSPLHF.

This chain uses TRBV20-1 with TRBJ1-2; 9 bases are a match to TRBD1. The CDR3 covers 14 residues. Germline loops: CDR1 DFQATT, CDR2 SNEGSKA (reference sequence). V trimming: 6 bases; J trimming: 2 bases; junction bases outside the gene matches: 7. The CDR3 region has the DNA TGCAGTGCCAGCGGGACAGGGAGAAACTATGGCTACACCTTC. Its protein is CSASGTGRNYGYTF.

This chain joins TRBV7-9 and TRBJ2-7; no firm D call. The CDR3 extends over 14 amino acids. CDR1 and CDR2 from the germline V gene are SEHNR and FQNEAQ (reference sequence). The V end lost 7 bases, the J end lost 3 bases, and 16 bases lay between the germline ends. The CDR3: CASTTLGGFYEQYF. In DNA, the CDR3 is TGTGCCAGCACCACCTTGGGTGGGTTCTACGAGCAGTACTTC.

V gene TRBV1 combines with J gene TRBJ2-7; TRBD1, the table's D call, lacks a check against the DNA. TRBV1 is tagged as a pseudogene. The CDR3 is 14 amino acids. DNA of the CDR3: TGCACCAGCAGCCTTGGGACCCAGCCGGGTGAGCAGTACTTC. Protein product: CTSSLGTQPGEQYF.

A few counts support this clonotype. The CDR3 is CASSQTGEIPQGQFF. The CDR3 DNA follows: TGTGCCAGCAGCCAAACGGGGGAGATCCCACAGGGGCAGTTCTTC. The rearrangement joins TRBV3-1 to TRBJ2-1; possibly TRBD1 or TRBD2 for D (6 bases each). The CDR3 consists of 15 residues. Per the germline V gene, CDR1 is LGHDT and CDR2 is YNNKEL (reference sequence). Trimming stripped 2 bases from V and 12 bases from J, with 20 bases between.

The chain is built from TRBV7-8 and TRBJ2-3; tentatively, D is TRBD1 (5 bases). CDR1 is SGHVS, CDR2 FQNEAQ, per germline. V was trimmed by 5 bases and J by 7 bases, leaving 22 bases between them. This CDR3 has 16 amino acids. The CDR3 bases are TGTGCCAGCAGCCTAGGGGTGGGAACCACCCCGAATACGCAGTATTTT. This translates into CASSLGVGTTPNTQYF.

J is TRBJ2-1 and V is TRBV24-1; 7 bases match TRBD2. CDR3 length equals 14 residues. The V gene's germline CDR1 is KGHDR and CDR2 SFDVKD. V lost 5 bases to trimming and J lost 5 bases; unmatched junction nucleotides: 5. CDR3 bases: TGTGCCACCAGTGTCCGCGGGGGTGACAATGAGCAGTTCTTC. Its translation is CATSVRGGDNEQFF.

This clonotype occurred a few times. The J gene is TRBJ2-1, the V gene TRBV27; a weak D match, TRBD2 (6 bases). The CDR3 extends over 15 amino acids. Germline lookup yields CDR1 MNHEY and CDR2 SMNVEV (reference sequence). Deletions cut 5 bases from V and 3 bases from J, with 14 bases between. This CDR3 reads CASSPGLRYYNEQFF. The DNA of the CDR3 is TGTGCCAGCAGTCCGGGACTTAGATACTACAATGAGCAGTTCTTC.

The chain recombines TRBV9 with TRBJ2-3, with TRBD2 identical over 13 bases. This CDR3 is 16 amino acids long. Per germline, CDR1 SGDLS and CDR2 YYNGEE. Trimming at V came to 1 base and at J to 7 bases, leaving 6 bases not matched to a gene. CDR3 protein: CASSVRGTSGTNTQYF. The CDR3, as DNA: TGTGCCAGCAGCGTACGGGGGACTAGCGGGACTAATACGCAGTATTTT.

The gene calls are TRBV29-1 and TRBJ2-3; 8 bases line up with TRBD2. The V gene's germline CDR1 is SQVTM and CDR2 ANQGSEA. CDR3 size: 15 residues. The CDR3 bases are TGCAGTGCCCGGGAGCGGGAGTTAGGCACAGATACGCAGTATTTT. Translation gives CSARERELGTDTQYF.

V is TRBV6-1 and J is TRBJ2-4, with D uncertain. The V end was cut by 0 bases, the J end by 3 bases, with 12 bases between. This CDR3 is built from 16 residues. Germline V gene lookup returns CDR1 MNHNS and CDR2 SASEGT. The CDR3 is CASSEAHLVVKNIQYF. The CDR3 DNA sequence: TGTGCCAGCAGTGAAGCGCACCTAGTCGTCAAAAACATTCAGTACTTC.

The rearrangement joins TRBV20-1 to TRBJ2-1, with unresolved D. CDR1 and CDR2 (germline): DFQATT, SNEGSKA (reference sequence). The CDR3 covers 8 residues. Deletions cut 8 bases from V and 6 bases from J, with 2 bases between. In DNA, the CDR3 is TGCAGTTTCAATGAGCAGTTCTTC. This encodes CSFNEQFF.

This clonotype was seen at least ten times. The chain employs TRBV20-1 and TRBJ2-7, with D possibly being TRBD2 (6 bases). The germline gives CDR1 DFQATT, CDR2 SNEGSKA (reference sequence). The CDR3 is made up of 14 amino acids. The V gene lost 1 base and the J gene lost 3 bases, with 13 bases spanning the gap. The CDR3 region is CSARGRAGRYEQYF. Written as DNA, the CDR3 is TGCAGTGCTAGAGGGAGGGCCGGCCGCTACGAGCAGTACTTC.

This clonotype came up a few times. The chain's CDR3 is CASSAGTAPWSPLHF. The CDR3 region has the DNA TGTGCCAGCAGTGCCGGGACAGCGCCTTGGTCACCCCTCCACTTT. The gene calls are TRBV2 and TRBJ1-6, with 7 bases lining up with TRBD1. Germline loops: CDR1 SNHLY, CDR2 FYNNEI. V gave up 4 bases and J gave up 10 bases; unmatched junction bases: 10. The CDR3 is 15 amino acids.

The J gene is TRBJ2-3, the V gene TRBV7-6, with TRBD2 matching 7 bases. CDR3 size: 14 residues. The germline V gene encodes CDR1 SGHVS and CDR2 FNYEAQ. J gave up 6 bases and V 6 bases, and 9 bases lay outside the gene matches. Here the CDR3 DNA reads TGTGCCAGCAGGCGCGGGACTAACGTCGATACGCAGTATTTT. Protein product: CASRRGTNVDTQYF.

The rearrangement links TRBV20-1 to TRBJ2-3; TRBD2 agrees at 7 bases. The germline V gene has CDR1 DFQATT and CDR2 SNEGSKA (reference sequence). With 3 bases clipped from V and 6 bases from J, the junction kept 18 bases outside the gene matches. The CDR3 sequence is 17 residues long. CDR3 DNA: TGCAGTGCTAGTGCCGGGAGGACATGGACATCAGGGGATACGCAGTATTTT. This gives the protein CSASAGRTWTSGDTQYF.

A few counts support this clonotype. The chain employs TRBV30 and TRBJ2-1, with D possibly called TRBD1 or TRBD2 (5 bases each). The CDR3 has 12 residues. Germline lookup yields CDR1 GTSNPN and CDR2 SVGIG (reference sequence). Trimming removed 7 bases at V and 6 bases at J, with 13 bases between. The CDR3 sequence is CASRDLVNEQFF. CDR3 DNA sequence: TGTGCCTCCCGGGACCTCGTCAATGAGCAGTTCTTC.

V gene TRBV6-5 combines with J gene TRBJ1-5; D gene uncertain. Looked up from germline, CDR1 is MNHEY and CDR2 is SVGAGI. Trimming pared 2 bases from V and 1 base from J, leaving 6 bases between. This CDR3 has 14 residues. Written as DNA, the CDR3 is TGTGCCAGCAGTTACGGGGAAAGCAATCAGCCCCAGCATTTT. Its protein is CASSYGESNQPQHF.